The sequence of this T cell receptor beta chain was determined in a study of blood T cells in healthy people across ages. Whole-study findings and limits: Long-lived donors exceeded aged donors in naive CD4+ cells and diversity. Considered underestimates were the diversity estimates obtained from one million T cells.

The second PCR ran 7 to 11 cycles with a sample-barcoded 5' primer and J-beta primers. Each cDNA molecule received a tag from a template-switch adaptor that had 12 random nucleotides. TCRdb redid the calling of the 5' RACE reads with MiXCR, one entry per CDR3 protein. The top ten clones hold 25% to 30% of a sample with 650,000 to 900,000 distinct CDR3 sequences, around 68% of them seen once. As for this clonotype: Its antigen is unknown.

The CDR3 is made up of 15 amino acids. Per the germline V gene, CDR1 is LGHNA and CDR2 is YNFKEQ. Isolation yielded PBMCs, at least 7 million per sample, in every case. The V call is TRBV4-2, the J call TRBJ2-7; D remains unclear. The end of the DNA is better explained by TRBJ2-5, so the J call may be wrong. The receptor's source is a man aged 25 to 45 in good health. Material for sequencing was blood. The CDR3 spells CASSQESGRGETQYF. The CDR3 region has the DNA TGTGCCAGCAGCCAAGAGTCTGGACGAGGAGAGACCCAGTACTTC.